This T cell receptor beta chain was identified in a study of T cells in Graves' hyperthyroidism and ophthalmopathy. This clonotype has only a few counts. Trimming cost V 0 bases and J 0 bases, with 10 bases left between them. The CDR3 is made up of 17 amino acids. Germline-derived CDR1 and CDR2 are SGHKS and YYEKEE (reference sequence). Using RNA transcripts as the source, TCR beta CDR3 regions were amplified. TCR CDR3 underwent first-round RT-PCR with the HTBI primer set. TCRdb fed the multiplex PCR reads into MiXCR, producing one record per CDR3 protein. The sample lists hundreds of thousands of distinct CDR3 sequences, roughly a sixth occurring once. The study enrolled patients aged 18 to 65 with newly diagnosed hyperthyroidism of under 2 months' duration. Fresh 10 ml peripheral blood yielded PBMCs.

The sample consisted of blood. The origin of this receptor is a young woman with Graves' hyperthyroidism. The chain joins TRBV5-5 to TRBJ1-6; D is ambiguous. CDR3 nucleotides: TGTGCCAGCAGCTTGGAGGCCACCTTCTCCTATAATTCACCCCTCCACTTT. It specifies CASSLEATFSYNSPLHF.